The 24 T cell receptor beta chains given below trace back to one sample, sequenced in a study of cytomegalovirus exposure and HLA in healthy donors (dated by TCRdb to between 2016 and 2019). Library generation was performed with the immunoSEQ multiplex PCR assay. For the multiplex PCR, a mixture combining 60 forward primers for TCR Vbeta segments and 13 reverse primers for TCR Jbeta segments was used. Here the immuneACCESS table is served through TCRdb, limited to in-frame sequences with V and J called. Missing clones are a known gap in these copies; in checked studies unresolved V genes cover under half, and the rest lacks a known reason. For this sample there are roughly 130,000 clones; 74% appear just once. The ten largest make up less than 7% of the sample. The material sequenced was PBMCs. These receptors were collected from a woman aged 50 to 60 in good health and CMV-seropositive.

This chain connects TRBV5-4 to TRBJ2-1; unclear D gene. The CDR3 totals 11 residues. The V gene's germline CDR1 is SGHNT and CDR2 YYREEE (reference sequence). Trimming took off 9 bases at V and 8 bases at J, with 12 bases between the two ends. The CDR3 sequence is CATFGGDEQFF. In DNA form, the CDR3 reads TGTGCCACTTTCGGCGGCGATGAGCAGTTCTTC.

V is TRBV2 and J is TRBJ2-7; possibly TRBD1 for D (6 bases). The ends were cut back, 6 bases at V and 6 bases at J, with 15 bases in the middle. This CDR3 is 13 amino acids long. Germline assignment: CDR1 SNHLY and CDR2 FYNNEI. The CDR3 is CASRQGWNFEQYF. The CDR3, as DNA: TGTGCCAGCAGACAGGGTTGGAATTTCGAGCAGTACTTC.

The CDR3 DNA reads TGTGCCAGCAGCTCCGGGACAGGGGGAGGAAACACCATATATTTT. Protein: CASSSGTGGGNTIYF. V and J are TRBV13 and TRBJ1-3; TRBD1 agrees at 11 bases. Trimming cost V 4 bases and J 4 bases; bases outside gene matches: 3. The CDR3 is 15 amino acids. Germline V gene lookup returns CDR1 PRHDT and CDR2 FYEKMQ (reference sequence).

This clone was recorded only once. The gene calls are TRBV5-1 and TRBJ1-2; 9 nucleotides agree with TRBD1. Germline V gene sequence: CDR1 SGHRS, CDR2 YFSETQ. This CDR3 region has 13 residues. The V gene end was trimmed by 5 bases and the J gene end by 8 bases; junction bases not matched to a gene: 7. The CDR3 sequence is CASRLQGAEGYTF. CDR3 bases: TGCGCCAGCAGACTACAGGGGGCGGAAGGCTACACCTTC. Variable domain in full (rest from reference TRBV5-1 and TRBJ1-2): KAGVTQTPRYLIKTRGQQVTLSCSPISGHRSVSWYQQTPGQGLQFLFEYFSETQRNKGNFPGRFSGRQFSNSRSEMNVSTLELGDSALYLCASRLQGAEGYTFGSGTRLTVV.

With respect to this clone: No DNA is shown, since the ends of the CDR3 on it are uncertain; the CDR3 is the one TCRdb lists. CDR3: CASTFGPGQLSSYGYTF. The chain combines TRBV5-6 with TRBJ1-2; TRBD1, the table's D call, was not compared with the DNA. The germline V gene has CDR1 SGHDT and CDR2 YYEEEE. The CDR3 has 17 residues if both end residues are counted.

The genes are TRBV7-2 and TRBJ2-6; no clear D gene. Trimming cost V 8 bases and J 0 bases, with 11 bases left between them. Germline V gene data show CDR1 as SGHTA and CDR2 as FQGNSA. CDR3 length equals 15 residues. The CDR3 bases are TGTGCCAGCTTTTTTTACAACTCTGGGGCCAACGTCCTGACTTTC. It is translated as CASFFYNSGANVLTF.

The gene calls are TRBV18 and TRBJ2-5; the match to TRBD1 covers 12 bases. Germline lookup yields CDR1 KGHSH and CDR2 LQKENI. The CDR3 totals 15 residues. J was trimmed by 4 bases and V by 3 bases; bases with no gene match: 3. CDR3 sequence reads: CASSPWDRGRETQYF. DNA of the CDR3: TGTGCCAGCTCACCTTGGGACAGGGGGCGAGAGACCCAGTACTTC.

The chain combines TRBV6-6 with TRBJ1-2; 11 nucleotides agree with TRBD1. After removal of 5 bases from V and 6 bases from J, the junction contained 8 bases not matched to a gene. The CDR3 covers 15 residues. The germline CDR1 and CDR2 sequences are MNHNY and SVGAGI (reference sequence). Written as DNA, the CDR3 is TGTGCCAGCAGTGCGAGTGGGACAGGGGGGAATGGCTACACCTTC. Amino acid sequence: CASSASGTGGNGYTF.

The chain employs TRBV7-2 and TRBJ2-5; no clear D. In germline, CDR1 is SGHTA, CDR2 FQGNSA. CDR3 size: 12 residues. V was pared by 1 base and J by 5 bases, with 5 bases between. In DNA, the CDR3 is TGTGCCAGCAGCTTAGACCGGGAGACCCAGTACTTC. Translating it yields CASSLDRETQYF.

V usage is TRBV11-2 and J usage is TRBJ2-7, with D possibly TRBD1 on 5 matching bases. Germline-derived CDR1 and CDR2 are SGHAT and FQNNGV. CDR3 size: 15 residues. V was trimmed by 0 bases and J by 1 base, leaving 10 bases between them. The CDR3 bases are TGTGCCAGCAGCTTAGACCAGGGTGAATCCTACGAGCAGTACTTC. Translating it yields CASSLDQGESYEQYF.

J is TRBJ2-4 and V is TRBV25-1, with TRBD1 as a possible D gene (5 bases). This CDR3 region has 13 residues. Trimming took off 10 bases at V and 4 bases at J, with 14 bases between the two ends. The V gene's germline CDR1 is MGHDK and CDR2 SYGVNS. The CDR3 coding sequence is TGTGCCACCGCGCAGACAGATAAAAACATTCAGTACTTC. Protein sequence: CATAQTDKNIQYF. The full variable domain, in which reference TRBV25-1 and TRBJ2-4 provide the parts outside the CDR3, is EADIYQTPRYLVIGTGKKITLECSQTMGHDKMYWYQQDPGMELHLIHYSYGVNSTEKGDLSSESTVSRIRTEHFPLTLESARPSHTSQYLCATAQTDKNIQYFGAGTRLSVL.

This clone has more than one count but fewer than ten. The chain recombines TRBV6-5 with TRBJ1-4; D perhaps matches TRBD1 (6 bases). The CDR3 has 14 amino acids. Trimming stripped 5 bases from V and 11 bases from J, with 18 bases between. Germline assignment: CDR1 MNHEY and CDR2 SVGAGI. DNA of the CDR3: TGTGCCAGCAGTGAAGTTTTGGGCACAGGGAAACTGTTTTTT. As protein: CASSEVLGTGKLFF.

This chain links TRBV11-2 with TRBJ2-7; 8 bases are a match to TRBD2. The J segment lost 0 bases and the V segment lost 5 bases, leaving 12 bases of the junction unmatched. Germline CDR1 SGHAT, CDR2 FQNNGV. The CDR3 spans 17 residues. The CDR3 region is CASSHRSGAGVSYEQYF. In DNA, the CDR3 is TGTGCCAGCAGCCACAGGTCCGGAGCGGGAGTCTCCTACGAGCAGTACTTC.

The chain is built from TRBV7-2 and TRBJ1-1; D is possibly TRBD1 (6 bases). CDR1 SGHTA and CDR2 FQGNSA come from the germline V gene. Deletions cut 3 bases from V and 5 bases from J, with 10 bases between. The CDR3 loop spans 13 amino acids. The CDR3 protein is CASSLRGGTEAFF. The CDR3 nucleotides are TGTGCCAGCAGCTTGAGAGGGGGAACTGAAGCTTTCTTT.

The chain has TRBV19 and TRBJ1-4; 11 bases line up with TRBD1. This CDR3 comprises 17 residues. Looked up from germline, CDR1 is LNHDA and CDR2 is SQIVND (reference sequence). Trimming took 6 bases from V and 2 from J; bases not matched to a gene: 8. The chain's CDR3 is CASSSGQGGSTNEKLFF. The CDR3 DNA follows: TGTGCCAGTAGCTCGGGACAGGGGGGGAGTACTAATGAAAAACTGTTTTTT.

The CDR3 DNA reads TGCGCCAGCAGCTTCCGGACAGGGTTCGAGCAGTACTTC. This translates into CASSFRTGFEQYF. The chain employs TRBV5-1 and TRBJ2-7; 8 positions match TRBD1. CDR1 is SGHRS and CDR2 is YFSETQ in the germline V gene. The CDR3 loop spans 13 amino acids. The V and J ends lost 2 bases and 6 bases, in that order; junction bases with no gene match: 4.

The chain recombines TRBV29-1 with TRBJ1-4; 8 bases match TRBD1. The CDR3 has 13 amino acids. The ends lost 1 base at V and 8 bases at J; junction bases unmatched: 3. Per germline, CDR1 SQVTM and CDR2 ANQGSEA. In nucleotides, the CDR3 is TGCAGCGTTGAAGCCCCAGGGGGCGAAAAACTGTTTTTT. Its translation is CSVEAPGGEKLFF.

The chain couples TRBV7-8 to TRBJ2-2; D remains ambiguous. V lost 2 bases, J lost 6 bases, and 7 bases lay in between. The CDR3 has 13 residues. CDR1 is SGHVS and CDR2 is FQNEAQ in the germline V gene. CDR3 DNA: TGTGCCAGCAGCTTAATCGGAGCCGGGGAGCTGTTTTTT. Encoded protein: CASSLIGAGELFF. Using reference TRBV7-8 and TRBJ2-2 for the parts outside the CDR3, the full variable domain is GAGVSQSPRYKVAKRGQDVALRCDPISGHVSLFWYQQALGQGPEFLTYFQNEAQLDKSGLPSDRFFAERPEGSVSTLKIQRTQQEDSAVYLCASSLIGAGELFFGEGSRLTVL.

The gene calls are TRBV5-1 and TRBJ1-1; TRBD1 agrees at 8 bases. J gave up 1 base and V 3 bases, and 5 bases lay outside the gene matches. CDR3 length equals 15 residues. Germline loops: CDR1 SGHRS, CDR2 YFSETQ. CDR3 sequence: CASSSRGRGNTEAFF. The CDR3, as DNA: TGCGCCAGCAGCTCCAGGGGGCGGGGGAACACTGAAGCTTTCTTT. The whole variable domain, filled in from reference TRBV5-1 and TRBJ1-1, reads KAGVTQTPRYLIKTRGQQVTLSCSPISGHRSVSWYQQTPGQGLQFLFEYFSETQRNKGNFPGRFSGRQFSNSRSEMNVSTLELGDSALYLCASSSRGRGNTEAFFGQGTRLTVV.

This clone was detected only a few times. The rearrangement uses TRBV7-8 and TRBJ1-1, with no clear D. Germline V gene data show CDR1 as SGHVS and CDR2 as FQNEAQ. The CDR3 is 13 amino acids. V was shortened by 3 bases and J by 4 bases, with 9 bases between the two germline ends. The CDR3 region is CASSFSGPTEAFF. The CDR3 nucleotides read TGTGCCAGCAGCTTCTCAGGCCCCACTGAAGCTTTCTTT.

The chain has TRBV25-1 and TRBJ2-7, with 10 bases identical to TRBD2. The germline gives CDR1 MGHDK, CDR2 SYGVNS. Unmatched junction bases numbered 11, after V lost 6 bases and J lost 3 bases. This CDR3 has 16 residues. The CDR3 loop reads CASSAPERGGLYEQYF. DNA for the CDR3: TGTGCCAGCAGCGCCCCAGAGCGGGGGGGGCTCTACGAGCAGTACTTC.

The genes are TRBV6-6 and TRBJ2-7, with D possibly being TRBD1 (6 bases). CDR1 MNHNY and CDR2 SVGAGI come from the germline V gene (reference sequence). V was clipped by 2 bases and J by 0 bases, with 14 bases between them. The CDR3 consists of 16 residues. CDR3 loop: CASSYRDIQASYEQYF. The CDR3, as DNA: TGTGCCAGCAGTTACCGGGACATACAGGCCTCCTACGAGCAGTACTTC.

The V call is TRBV12-5, the J call TRBJ2-1; 13 bases map to TRBD2. With 1 base clipped from V and 12 bases from J, the junction kept 6 bases outside the gene matches. This CDR3 contains 15 residues. Germline V lookup: CDR1 LGHNT, CDR2 FRNRAP. The chain's CDR3 is CASGLEGLAGVRQFF. The CDR3 DNA sequence: TGTGCTAGTGGTTTGGAAGGACTAGCGGGGGTGAGGCAGTTCTTC.

V is TRBV2 and J is TRBJ1-2; D is possibly TRBD1 (6 bases). Trimming pared 4 bases from V and 8 bases from J, leaving 14 bases between. Germline V CDR1 and CDR2: SNHLY, FYNNEI. This CDR3 has 13 residues. CDR3 in amino acids: CASSADRRRGYTF. DNA of the CDR3: TGTGCCAGCAGTGCCGACAGGCGACGGGGCTACACCTTC. Full variable domain (remainder filled in from reference TRBV2 and TRBJ1-2): EPEVTQTPSHQVTQMGQEVILRCVPISNHLYFYWYRQILGQKVEFLVSFYNNEISEKSEIFDDQFSVERPDGSNFTLKIRSTKLEDSAMYFCASSADRRRGYTFGSGTRLTVV.